The following is a T cell receptor (beta chain) sequence with its context. There are a few counts of this clone. Its target antigen remains unknown. No clone much larger than this one lies a single base away; base qualities are absent. The sample belongs to a study of cytomegalovirus exposure and HLA in healthy donors (dated by TCRdb to about 2017). For the study in its entirety: An earlier analysis of a few hundred of the donors reported 276 Gb of sequence data and around 110 million unique TCR beta sequences obtained from about 170 million T cells. Roughly 300 gigabases of sequencing data and around 85 million unique TCR sequences made up an early release that covered nearly 650 HLA-typed donors. The genetic ancestry cluster associated with self-reported Caucasian donors included around four fifths of the 398 genotyped donors. The study was designed to test whether signatures of past pathogen exposure could be identified by cataloging public T cell receptors. The study profiled the T cell repertoires of 550 to 700 subjects by immunosequencing and related them to cytomegalovirus serostatus. In addition to the first cohort of roughly 670 subjects, a separate validation cohort of 130 or so different subjects was used. High-throughput TCR immunosequencing, statistical association of individual TCRs with disease status, and machine learning were combined to predict cytomegalovirus infection status. A later analysis re-examined previously published TCR beta repertoires from over 500 donors and added high-resolution HLA genotyping to investigate patterns of TCR occurrence. Rather than using new phenotypic data, the later analysis identified candidate immune exposures from TCR beta sequences and from how often those sequences occurred across donors. An earlier analysis of approximately 640 of the donors applied high-throughput TCR beta sequencing to assess whether each TCR beta V gene segment acted as functional or pseudogenic. Donor age, sex, ethnicity and CMV serostatus were compiled alongside the repertoire data. Genome-wide SNP genotypes for about 55% of the 666 donors were used in a later genetic analysis, which treated that subset as a discovery cohort. All discovery cohort repertoires had been generated using a single sequencing platform. Class I and class II HLA loci were covered by the typing at four-digit resolution. Typing coverage varied by locus: roughly 629-640 donors for A, B, C, DRB1 and DQB1; approximately 500 for DQA1; approximately 610 for DPA1; 450 to 480 for DPB1. A few DR-DQ haplotypes were handled as single units for association and clustering because linkage in the cohort was strong. Across about 380 genotyped donors of the cohort, an average of about 250,000 unique TCR beta nucleotide sequences per donor were sequenced, and 15% to 20% of those sequences were non-productive.

In total, roughly 670 healthy bone marrow donors made up the cohort. At the time of sampling, all cohort members were nominally healthy, though unrecorded immune exposures were likely present. The donor was CMV seropositive and was included in the group of 270 or so seropositive cohort members. A peripheral blood sample was provided by each donor, and peripheral blood mononuclear cells were used for TCR beta sequencing. The Qiagen DNeasy Blood Extraction Kit was used to extract genomic DNA from the blood cell samples. The investigation overall reported the following: In this cohort, only TCR beta chains were sequenced, and detectable features were limited by the absence of alpha or paired-chain data. In a later analysis, TCR association rates were found to vary across HLA loci, with the most associated TCRs seen for DRB1 alleles and the fewest for HLA-C alleles. The earlier analysis of about 600 of the donors excluded 15 to 20 rarely observed V segments, including chromosome 9 orphons, because counts were too low. Compared with equally common non-associated chains, HLA-associated TCR beta chains in a later analysis were more clonally expanded and had lower generation probabilities. According to the authors, the approach could potentially be generalized to other disease states and immunological phenotypes. A later analysis found that most CMV-associated TCR beta chains appeared HLA-restricted, with HLA associations seemingly driven largely by CMV exposure. An earlier analysis of 450 to 750 of the donors showed that most TCR beta V segments appeared in productive rearrangements either about 90% or about 30% of the time, which broadly matched IMGT annotations. Because the 87-base-pair reads could not distinguish some IMGT-functional V segments, including TRBV6-2 and TRBV6-3, those segments were excluded. A later analysis associated about 17,000 TCR beta sequences with specific HLA alleles at a false discovery rate of 0.05. In a later analysis, several top co-occurrence clusters were reported to appear linked to parvovirus B19, influenza, CMV and Epstein-Barr virus. For the cohort, immune exposure information was limited to CMV serostatus. The study gave a list of over 150 TCR beta chains associated with cytomegalovirus. Cytomegalovirus status was reported to be diagnosed by the classifier with high specificity and sensitivity in both the original and validation cohorts. Because some donors lacked HLA typing at each locus, the association tests relied only on the typed subset. Sequencing depth was assumed to be roughly uniform across donors in the presence/absence analyses, though that assumption may not hold. A group of highly shared sequence variants was considered likely to be a technical artifact of the sequencing pipeline. Linkage disequilibrium might explain the correlated functional status among segregating V segments, but an unknown experimental factor could not be ruled out. A later genetic analysis reported fewer N-insertions in productive TCRs among donors in an Asian-associated ancestry cluster than the roughly 700-donor mean. Most TCR sequences were observed very rarely across donors, whereas some public TCRs were present in many individuals. V-gene and J-gene trimming of TCR beta chains was associated with a missense DCLRE1C variant in a later genetic analysis, and the association was replicated in an independent cohort. Strong co-occurrence of HLA alleles, especially DR and DQ, made assigning TCR associations to individual alleles difficult. Three of the identified cytomegalovirus-associated TCR beta chains were confirmed in vitro to be specific for cytomegalovirus antigens. A further reported finding was that TCR beta sequences accurately predicted the HLA-A and HLA-B alleles for most subjects in the first cohort.

V loses 0 bases, J loses 0 bases, and the germline ends lie 9 bases apart. CDR3 length: 15 amino acids, cysteine to phenylalanine. Just CDR3 DNA is preserved here, 45 bases in frame from base 1. Looking up the germline V gene (reference sequence) yields CDR1 SGHKS and CDR2 YYEKEE. The library was prepared using the immunoSEQ multiplex PCR assay. For the multiplex PCR, a mixture combining 60 forward primers for TCR Vbeta segments and 13 reverse primers for TCR Jbeta segments was used. The CDR3 region of rearranged TCR beta genes was amplified from genomic DNA by a multiplex PCR assay. On the Illumina HiSeq System, the amplified TCR beta libraries were sequenced as 87-base-pair reads. The original methods were these. A later analysis tallied 75 million to 85 million unique TCR beta chains across the 640 or so repertoires, and approximately 11 million of those chains were shared by two or more donors. A nearest-neighbor algorithm error-corrected the raw reads and collapsed the reads into unique sequences, merging closely related sequences to remove PCR and sequencing errors. To assign V, D and J gene segments, CDR3 sequences were aligned to IMGT reference sequences. For a sequence to be retained, a match of at least six nucleotides to both a V gene segment and a J gene segment was required. Rearrangements were called productive when the CDR3 lacked stop codons and stayed in frame with V and J; all others were non-productive. CDR3 was defined according to IMGT convention as the region running from the second conserved V-encoded cysteine to the conserved J-encoded phenylalanine. Sequences without an unambiguous match to a single V gene segment were excluded from the earlier analysis of about 600 of the donors. In an earlier analysis of about 590 of the donors, a V segment was called functional when productive rearrangements were above 56.7%, and segregating when the standard deviation between donors exceeded 5%. A statistical classification framework was built for diagnosing cytomegalovirus status from the catalog of TCR beta chain sequences. In a later analysis, TCR nucleotide sequences were compared against IMGT/GENE-DB human TR gene sequences so that V and J genes could be assigned. In a later analysis, CDR3 sequences and most-parsimonious VDJ recombination scenarios were assigned using the TCRdist pipeline. In a later analysis, each TCR beta chain was defined by its CDR3 amino acid sequence together with its V-gene family, and reads without a unique V-gene family were excluded. In a later analysis, nearly 600 highly shared, low-generation-probability nucleotide sequences were removed to address suspected cross-contamination and a sequencing artifact. In a later analysis, a clonal expansion index was calculated for each public chain from normalized within-repertoire ranks of inferred template counts. In a later analysis, generation probabilities were computed with a VDJ recombination model fitted to out-of-frame rearrangements, and the resulting probabilities were checked against IGoR. In a later analysis, TCR-TCR, TCR-HLA and TCR-CMV co-occurrence was scored with hypergeometric tests, and a repertoire-size bias correction was applied to TCR pairs. To estimate false discovery rates, a later analysis permuted the HLA or CMV assignments 20 times. In a later analysis, co-occurring TCRs were grouped with DBSCAN, and TCRdist sequence similarity was added when clustering was performed within HLA-allele-positive subsets. For co-occurrence clustering, repertoires with fewer than 30,000 or more than 120,000 public chains were excluded, along with 4 to 6 repertoires with anomalous nucleotide sharing. Held by TCRdb, this immuneACCESS table contains in-frame sequences only and omits some clones. Under half of the omission traces to an unresolved V gene where checked; the cause of the rest is unknown. The D gene and trimming were derived from the DNA, and the V and J assignments and clone size from that table. The sample data list 130,000 or so clones, and roughly 70% of these were observed just once. The leading ten clones occupy roughly 2% of the sample.

The sequence links TRBV5-5 to TRBJ1-2; the D segment could be TRBD1, given 6 matching bases. The source of this sequence is a woman aged 35 to 49 in good health and CMV-seropositive. Sequences were obtained from PBMCs. The CDR3 region has the sequence CASSLARGPNYGYTF. Read as DNA, the sequence is TGTGCCAGCAGCTTGGCCAGGGGCCCTAACTATGGCTACACCTTC. When the CDR3 is completed using the reference TRBV5-5 and TRBJ1-2 genes on either side, the full variable domain is DAGVTQSPTHLIKTRGQQVTLRCSPISGHKSVSWYQQVLGQGPQFIFQYYEKEERGRGNFPDRFSARQFPNYSSELNVNALLLGDSALYLCASSLARGPNYGYTFGSGTRLTVV.